A selection of T cell receptor beta chains follows, all from one sample in a study of Ad26.COV2.S vaccination and SARS-CoV-2 variants. TCRdb's table, derived via immunoSEQ multiplex PCR, lists solely in-frame clones and lacks some. The sample holds 97,000 or so clones; around 80% are singletons and the top ten take 17%. The source was peripheral blood, collected after recovery from COVID-19. The receptor set was obtained from a human donor who had recovered from COVID-19. Both conserved end residues are part of each CDR3. The D gene is left open where the match is weak. Clone sizes are given selectively: once, few, many, or a class where the clone is expanded.

d_gene	abundance	j_gene	v_gene	CDR3aa	CDR3nt
-	-	TRBJ1-1	TRBV4-3	CASSQVMVRGHTEAFF	TGCGCCAGCAGCCAAGTAATGGTAAGGGGCCACACTGAAGCTTTCTTT
-	-	TRBJ1-3	TRBV6-1	CASSEAPLSLLGTHRRGIGNTIYF	TGTGCCAGCAGTGAAGCGCCATTGTCGTTGTTAGGGACCCACCGCCGGGGGATTGGAAACACCATATATTTT
-	-	TRBJ2-1	TRBV30	CAWTPGTGIYEQFF	TGTGCCTGGACCCCGGGGACGGGGATCTATGAGCAGTTCTTC
-	-	TRBJ2-4	TRBV10-2	CASSEDRAKNIQYF	TGCGCCAGCAGTGAGGACAGAGCCAAAAACATTCAGTACTTC
TRBD2	-	TRBJ2-1	TRBV24-1	CATSALASGDNNEQFF	TGTGCCACCAGTGCGTTGGCTAGCGGGGATAACAATGAGCAGTTCTTC
-	few	TRBJ1-6	TRBV5-1	CASSFEAGTNYNSPLHF	TGCGCCAGCAGCTTCGAGGCAGGAACTAACTATAATTCACCCCTCCACTTT
TRBD2	-	TRBJ2-3	TRBV11-2	CASTRHGGGGFSTDTQYF	TGTGCCAGCACCCGCCATGGGGGCGGGGGGTTCAGCACAGATACGCAGTATTTT
-	-	TRBJ2-2	TRBV3-1/TRBV3-2	CASSPGPANTGELFF	TGTGCCAGCAGCCCAGGCCCGGCGAACACCGGGGAGCTGTTTTTT
-	-	TRBJ1-3	TRBV2	CASSEGQGGNTIYF	TGTGCCAGCAGTGAAGGTCAAGGGGGAAACACCATATATTTT
-	-	TRBJ1-2	TRBV12-3/TRBV12-4	CASSLVQDGGYTF	TGTGCCAGCAGTTTAGTACAGGACGGTGGCTACACCTTC
TRBD1	-	TRBJ2-7	TRBV15	CATSRDSQDRDHEQYF	TGTGCCACCAGCAGAGATAGCCAGGACAGGGACCACGAGCAGTACTTC